These 20 T cell receptor beta chains originate from one sample sequenced in a study of T-cell reconstitution after alpha-beta-depleted transplantation in children. TCRbeta library construction was performed incorporating unique molecular identifiers. TCRdb re-analysed the PCR reads in MiXCR, keeping a single row per CDR3 protein. This table has 360,000 or so distinct CDR3 sequences, around 21% appearing once. Sequencing was performed on PBMCs from the stem cell graft donor, taken from the stem cell graft. These receptors all come from a human donor who donated a stem cell graft to a child with acute myeloid leukemia.

V usage is TRBV4-1 and J usage is TRBJ1-2, with D perhaps TRBD1 (5 bases). Germline CDR1 and CDR2: MGHRA and YSYEKL. V lost 0 bases to trimming and J lost 4 bases, with 15 bases between them. The CDR3 spans 16 residues. The CDR3 nucleotides read TGCGCCAGCAGCCAAGAGGGGGGGAACAGAGCCTATGGCTACACCTTC. Amino acids: CASSQEGGNRAYGYTF.

A few counts support this clonotype. The chain is built from TRBV20-1 and TRBJ2-7; 10 bases line up with TRBD2. Germline CDR1 is DFQATT and CDR2 is SNEGSKA (reference sequence). With 0 bases clipped from V and 5 bases from J, the junction kept 7 bases outside the gene matches. The CDR3 consists of 15 residues. Here the CDR3 DNA reads TGCAGTGCTAGAGATACCGGGACTAGCGTGGACGAGCAGTACTTC. It specifies CSARDTGTSVDEQYF.

The chain couples TRBV6-5 to TRBJ2-1; no clear D. V lost 2 bases, J lost 5 bases, and 10 bases lay in between. Germline values: CDR1 MNHEY, CDR2 SVGAGI. The CDR3 spans 14 residues. Here the CDR3 DNA reads TGTGCCAGCAGTTACGTAGGGCCGGACAATGAGCAGTTCTTC. Protein sequence: CASSYVGPDNEQFF.

Only one count was recorded for this clonotype. This chain links TRBV7-8 with TRBJ2-3; 11 bases align to TRBD2. The CDR3 extends over 17 amino acids. J lost 2 bases, V lost 4 bases, and 8 bases had no gene match. Germline-derived CDR1 and CDR2 are SGHVS and FQNEAQ. The CDR3 DNA reads TGTGCCAGCAGCTCAAGGGGACTAGCGGACATCACAGATACGCAGTATTTT. Protein: CASSSRGLADITDTQYF.

This clonotype has more than one count but fewer than ten. This rearrangement joins TRBV7-7 to TRBJ2-2; unclear D gene. The CDR3 runs 13 residues. CDR1 is SSHAT, CDR2 FNYEAQ, per germline (reference sequence). V lost 1 base and J 6 bases, leaving 6 bases between the germline ends. Written as DNA, the CDR3 is TGTGCCAGCAGCTTAGAGCGCGCCGGGGAGCTGTTTTTT. Protein sequence: CASSLERAGELFF.

For this clonotype: A single base separates this from a much larger clone, so it may be a read error. V gene TRBV29-1 combines with J gene TRBJ2-7; TRBD1 aligns across 9 bases. The CDR3 is 16 amino acids. Trimming removed 3 bases from V and 1 base from J; junction bases left unmatched: 10. Looked up from germline, CDR1 is SQVTM and CDR2 is ANQGSEA. The DNA of the CDR3 is TGCAGCGTTGAGGGACAGGGTTTGGGGTCGTCCTACGAGCAGTACTTC. Its translation: CSVEGQGLGSSYEQYF.

The chain couples TRBV7-2 to TRBJ2-3; unclear D gene. Germline values: CDR1 SGHTA, CDR2 FQGNSA. This CDR3 region has 16 residues. Trimming left V 0 bases short and J 2 bases short, with 12 bases between. The CDR3 here is CASSLAGLAPTDTQYF. In DNA, the CDR3 is TGTGCCAGCAGCTTAGCGGGATTAGCCCCCACAGATACGCAGTATTTT. Using reference TRBV7-2 and TRBJ2-3 for the parts outside the CDR3, the full variable domain is GAGVSQSPSNKVTEKGKDVELRCDPISGHTALYWYRQSLGQGLEFLIYFQGNSAPDKSGLPSDRFSAERTGGSVSTLTIQRTQQEDSAVYLCASSLAGLAPTDTQYFGPGTRLTVL.

This clonotype was detected ten times or more. The V and J genes are TRBV20-1 and TRBJ2-1; no clear D. Germline CDR1 and CDR2: DFQATT and SNEGSKA (reference sequence). The V gene lost 0 bases and the J gene lost 1 base, with 10 bases spanning the gap. The CDR3 loop spans 15 amino acids. CDR3 coding DNA: TGCAGTGCTAGAGATCCGTATGGGTCCTACAATGAGCAGTTCTTC. Translating it yields CSARDPYGSYNEQFF.

This clonotype was seen repeatedly, ten times or more. The chain carries TRBV20-1 and TRBJ1-5; no reliable D call. Germline loops: CDR1 DFQATT, CDR2 SNEGSKA (reference sequence). CDR3 length equals 14 residues. V gave up 4 bases and J gave up 4 bases, with 14 bases separating them. CDR3 nucleotides: TGCAGTGCTATCGTGTCGTCCTGGAATCAGCCCCAGCATTTT. Its translation: CSAIVSSWNQPQHF.

The chain employs TRBV6-6 and TRBJ2-7; D ambiguous. The CDR3 has 12 residues. Trimming removed 6 bases at V and 4 bases at J, with 10 bases between. Per germline, CDR1 MNHNY and CDR2 SVGAGI (reference sequence). The CDR3 reads CASSQNFYEQYF. CDR3 nucleotide sequence: TGTGCCAGCAGCCAGAACTTTTACGAGCAGTACTTC.

The chain has TRBV4-1 and TRBJ1-1; no reliable D call. CDR1 is MGHRA, CDR2 YSYEKL, per germline. The V end was cut by 4 bases, the J end by 2 bases, with 14 bases between. CDR3 size: 15 residues. CDR3 region: CASSPTGRQNTEAFF. In DNA, the CDR3 is TGCGCCAGCAGCCCAACGGGGAGACAAAACACTGAAGCTTTCTTT.

This clonotype was observed a handful of times. The V call is TRBV7-6, the J call TRBJ2-2; a weak D match, TRBD1 (6 bases). The CDR3 covers 15 residues. Germline assignment: CDR1 SGHVS and CDR2 FNYEAQ. V was clipped by 9 bases and J by 2 bases, with 16 bases between them. The CDR3 protein is CASTIKGVNTGELFF. The CDR3 bases are TGTGCCAGTACGATAAAGGGGGTTAACACCGGGGAGCTGTTTTTT.

The chain uses TRBV16 and TRBJ2-7, with D maybe TRBD2 (6 bases). Germline values: CDR1 KGHSY, CDR2 FQNENV. Trimming removed 3 bases at V and 7 bases at J, with 19 bases between. The CDR3 is made up of 15 amino acids. CDR3 nucleotides: TGTGCCAGCAGCCATTCCCCGGAGGGCGCCGGGGAGCAGTACTTC. This sequence encodes CASSHSPEGAGEQYF.

The chain uses TRBV6-8 and TRBJ2-1; D is uncertain. The CDR3 is 14 amino acids. Trimming shortened V by 9 bases and J by 3 bases, and 15 bases separated the two germline ends. CDR1 is MNHGY, CDR2 SAAAGT, per germline. The CDR3 protein is CASRARWYYNEQFF. The CDR3 coding sequence is TGTGCCAGTCGGGCTAGGTGGTACTACAATGAGCAGTTCTTC.

The CDR3 sequence is CASTRVGTSNYGYTF. Here the CDR3 DNA reads TGTGCCAGCACCCGGGTTGGGACTTCCAACTATGGCTACACCTTC. The genes are TRBV12-3 or TRBV12-4 and TRBJ1-2; D possibly corresponds to TRBD1 (5 bases). The CDR3 loop spans 15 amino acids. V was clipped by 7 bases and J by 2 bases, with 17 bases between them.

This clonotype was counted between two and nine times. The gene calls are TRBV5-1 and TRBJ2-3; TRBD2 is a possible D gene (6 bases). The CDR3 runs 11 residues. Germline loops: CDR1 SGHRS, CDR2 YFSETQ. Trimming stripped 6 bases from V and 6 bases from J, with 8 bases between. Here the CDR3 DNA reads TGCGCCAGCACCGGAGGGGATACGCAGTATTTT. Its protein is CASTGGDTQYF.

The CDR3 region has the DNA TGTGCCACCCCGACACCAACTAATGAAAAACTGTTTTTT. Translated: CATPTPTNEKLFF. The chain has TRBV15 and TRBJ1-4; the D is unclear. The CDR3 sequence is 13 residues long. CDR1 and CDR2 from the germline V gene are LNHNV and YYDKDF (reference sequence). Trimming left V 8 bases short and J 0 bases short, with 7 bases between.

The genes are TRBV7-9 and TRBJ2-1; 10 bases match TRBD2. Germline-derived CDR1 and CDR2 are SEHNR and FQNEAQ (reference sequence). J lost 4 bases, V lost 5 bases, and 8 bases had no gene match. The CDR3 consists of 16 residues. CDR3 region: CASSPPGTSAYNEQFF. The DNA for the CDR3 is TGTGCCAGCAGCCCTCCCGGGACTAGCGCTTACAATGAGCAGTTCTTC.

This clonotype was detected only a few times. The CDR3 loop reads CATSDQSGTGWHEQFF. The DNA for the CDR3 is TGTGCCACCAGTGACCAATCCGGGACTGGCTGGCATGAGCAGTTCTTC. This chain uses TRBV24-1 with TRBJ2-1, with D maybe TRBD2 (6 bases). The V gene's germline CDR1 is KGHDR and CDR2 SFDVKD. The CDR3 contains 16 residues. V was shortened by 4 bases and J by 8 bases, with 20 bases between the two germline ends.

V is TRBV7-3 and J is TRBJ1-1; D gene ambiguous. Trimming pared 0 bases from V and 6 bases from J, leaving 11 bases between. Germline V gives CDR1 SGHTA, CDR2 FQGTGA. The CDR3 is 14 amino acids. The CDR3 reads CASSLTDGGAEAFF. DNA of the CDR3: TGTGCCAGCAGCTTAACGGACGGAGGTGCTGAAGCTTTCTTT.